This T cell receptor beta chain is drawn from a study of cytomegalovirus exposure and HLA in healthy donors (dated by TCRdb to 2015 to 2018). For context, the study as a whole: In an earlier analysis of roughly 500 of the donors, 250 to 350 Gb of sequence data and 117 million unique TCR beta sequences from about 179 million T cells were reported. Every repertoire in the discovery cohort had been generated on one and the same sequencing platform. An earlier analysis of roughly 580 of the donors used high-throughput TCR beta sequencing to judge whether each TCR beta V gene segment behaved as functional or pseudogenic. High-throughput TCR immunosequencing, statistical association of individual TCRs with disease status, and machine learning were combined to predict cytomegalovirus infection status. HLA typing covered class I and class II loci at four-digit resolution. Approximately 300 gigabases of sequencing data and 70 million to 100 million unique TCR sequences were included in an early release covering around 650 HLA-typed donors. A handful of DR-DQ haplotypes were handled as single units for association and clustering because linkage in the cohort was strong. The study aimed to test whether cataloging public T cell receptors could reveal signatures of past pathogen exposure. In the later analysis, no new phenotypic data were used to find candidate immune exposures; instead, reliance was placed on TCR beta sequences and their occurrence across donors. The study profiled the T cell repertoires of 500 to 800 subjects by immunosequencing and related them to cytomegalovirus serostatus. A separate validation cohort of some 130 different subjects was used in addition to the roughly 700-subject first cohort. The genetic ancestry cluster associated with self-reported Caucasian donors included over 80% of the 398 genotyped donors. A later genetic analysis used genome-wide SNP genotypes for 398 of the 666 donors, treating that subset as a discovery cohort. Donor age, sex, ethnicity and CMV serostatus were collected together with the repertoire data. A later analysis re-examined previously published TCR beta repertoires from 600 to 700 donors and added high-resolution HLA genotyping to investigate patterns of TCR occurrence. Among 398 genotyped donors of the cohort, an average of approximately 200,000 unique TCR beta nucleotide sequences was sequenced per donor, of which about 19% were non-productive. Typing coverage differed by locus: A, B, C, DRB1 and DQB1 were typed in roughly 620-630 donors, DQA1 in roughly 510, DPA1 in 600 to 610, and DPB1 in 400 to 480.

The CDR3 numbers 16 residues from cysteine through phenylalanine. Only the CDR3 DNA stays, 48 bases, in frame from base 1. The germline ends are 20 bases apart after V is trimmed by 0 bases and J by 14 bases. The germline V gene specifies MNHEY as CDR1 and SVGAGI as CDR2. In the case of this clone: Its antigen is still unknown. Nothing much larger sits one base from this clone, and base qualities are not available.

The cohort was made up of about 670 healthy bone marrow donors. At the time of sampling, all cohort members were nominally healthy, though unrecorded immune exposures were likely present. The donor tested CMV seronegative, placing the donor among the roughly 350 seronegative members of the cohort. A peripheral blood sample was provided by each donor, and peripheral blood mononuclear cells were used for TCR beta sequencing. The Qiagen DNeasy Blood Extraction Kit was used to extract genomic DNA from the blood cell samples. The paper's findings and limits, for the study overall: According to a later genetic analysis, donors in an Asian-associated ancestry cluster had fewer N-insertions in productive TCRs than the approximately 670-donor mean. In a later analysis, some 17,000 TCR beta sequences were associated with specific HLA alleles at a false discovery rate of 0.05. The only immune exposure information available for the cohort was CMV serostatus. Because HLA typing was missing for some donors at each locus, association tests included only the typed subset. Presence/absence analyses assumed roughly uniform sequencing depth across donors, an assumption that may not hold. Because counts were too low, about 18 rarely observed V segments, including chromosome 9 orphons, were excluded from the earlier analysis of 500 to 700 of the donors. V-gene and J-gene trimming of TCR beta chains was associated with a missense DCLRE1C variant in a later genetic analysis, and the association was replicated in an independent cohort. A later analysis found that HLA-associated TCR beta chains were more clonally expanded and had lower generation probabilities than equally common non-associated chains. Linkage disequilibrium might explain the correlated functional status among segregating V segments, but an unknown experimental factor could not be excluded. Several of the top co-occurrence clusters appeared to be linked to parvovirus B19, influenza, CMV and Epstein-Barr virus, according to a later analysis. A few of the identified cytomegalovirus-associated TCR beta chains were confirmed in vitro to be specific for cytomegalovirus antigens. A total of 164 TCR beta chains were listed by the study as associated with cytomegalovirus. Most CMV-associated TCR beta chains appeared to be HLA-restricted in a later analysis, and the HLA associations seemed to be driven largely by CMV exposure. While some public TCRs were present in many individuals, most TCR sequences turned up only very rarely across donors. In both the original and validation cohorts, the classifier was reported to diagnose cytomegalovirus status with high specificity and sensitivity. An earlier analysis of approximately 590 of the donors showed that most TCR beta V segments appeared in productive rearrangements either about 87% or about 30% of the time, which broadly matched IMGT annotations. Only TCR beta chains were sequenced in this cohort, and the absence of alpha or paired-chain data limited detectable features. In a later analysis, the rate of TCR association differed among HLA loci, with DRB1 alleles having the most associated TCRs and HLA-C alleles having the fewest. A further reported finding was that TCR beta sequences accurately predicted the HLA-A and HLA-B alleles for most subjects in the first cohort. A group of highly shared sequence variants was considered likely to be a technical artifact of the sequencing pipeline. When HLA alleles, especially DR and DQ, strongly co-occurred, TCR associations were difficult to assign to individual alleles. Some IMGT-functional V segments, including TRBV6-2 and TRBV6-3, could not be distinguished by the 87-base-pair reads and were therefore excluded. The authors suggested that the approach could potentially be extended to other disease states and immunological phenotypes.

Receptor amplification or capture employed the immunoSEQ multiplex PCR assay. For the multiplex PCR, a mixture combining 60 forward primers for TCR Vbeta segments and 13 reverse primers for TCR Jbeta segments was used. Amplification of the CDR3 region of rearranged TCR beta genes was performed with a multiplex PCR assay on genomic DNA. The amplified TCR beta libraries were sequenced on the Illumina HiSeq System as 87-base-pair reads. The original methods were these. In a later analysis, around 80 million unique TCR beta chains were counted across the roughly 610 repertoires, and around 11 million of these chains were shared by at least two donors. To remove PCR and sequencing errors, raw reads were error-corrected and collapsed into unique sequences using a nearest-neighbor algorithm that merged closely related sequences. Alignment of CDR3 sequences to IMGT reference sequences was used to assign V, D and J gene segments. For a sequence to be retained, a match of at least six nucleotides was required to both a V gene segment and a J gene segment. A rearrangement counted as productive if the CDR3 had no stop codons and remained in frame with V and J, and every other rearrangement counted as non-productive. Following IMGT convention, CDR3 was defined as the stretch from the second conserved V-encoded cysteine up to the conserved J-encoded phenylalanine. Sequences without an unambiguous match to a single V gene segment were excluded from the earlier analysis of over 500 of the donors. An earlier analysis of roughly 590 of the donors called V segments functional above 56.7% productive rearrangements and segregating when the between-donor standard deviation exceeded 5%. A statistical classification framework was built to diagnose cytomegalovirus status from the catalog of TCR beta chain sequences. V and J gene assignment, in a later analysis, came from comparing TCR nucleotide sequences with IMGT/GENE-DB human TR gene sequences. The TCRdist pipeline was used in a later analysis to assign CDR3 sequences and most-parsimonious VDJ recombination scenarios. In a later analysis, each TCR beta chain was defined by its CDR3 amino acid sequence together with its V-gene family, and reads lacking a unique V-gene family were excluded. A later analysis removed 592 highly shared, low-generation-probability nucleotide sequences to deal with suspected cross-contamination and a sequencing artifact. A later analysis calculated a clonal expansion index for each public chain from normalized within-repertoire ranks of inferred template counts. Generation probabilities in a later analysis came from a VDJ recombination model fitted to out-of-frame rearrangements, and those results were checked against IGoR. In a later analysis, hypergeometric tests were used to score TCR-TCR, TCR-HLA and TCR-CMV co-occurrence, with a repertoire-size bias correction applied to TCR pairs. A later analysis estimated false discovery rates by permuting HLA or CMV assignments 20 times. In a later analysis, co-occurring TCRs were grouped using DBSCAN, with TCRdist sequence similarity added in when clustering inside HLA-allele-positive subsets. For co-occurrence clustering, repertoires with fewer than 30,000 or more than 120,000 public chains were excluded, along with roughly 5 repertoires with anomalous nucleotide sharing. The immuneACCESS repertoire file appears here via TCRdb, limited to in-frame rearrangements. These files lack a portion of the clones; in checked studies, under half of the deficit traces to unresolved V genes, and the cause of the others is not known. The DNA gave D and trimming, while V, J and clone size come from that table. This sample holds 110,000 to 150,000 clones; around four fifths were observed only once. Approximately 3.6% of the sample lies in the top ten.

This clonotype was sampled from a male donor in good health and CMV-seronegative. The sequenced material came from PBMCs. The sequence is built from TRBV6-5 and TRBJ1-6; matching of 5 bases hints at TRBD1 as the D gene. CDR3 loop: CASSYSVVRTLIALHF. In nucleotide form, the sequence is TGTGCCAGCAGTTACTCCGTCGTCAGGACACTCATCGCCCTCCACTTT.